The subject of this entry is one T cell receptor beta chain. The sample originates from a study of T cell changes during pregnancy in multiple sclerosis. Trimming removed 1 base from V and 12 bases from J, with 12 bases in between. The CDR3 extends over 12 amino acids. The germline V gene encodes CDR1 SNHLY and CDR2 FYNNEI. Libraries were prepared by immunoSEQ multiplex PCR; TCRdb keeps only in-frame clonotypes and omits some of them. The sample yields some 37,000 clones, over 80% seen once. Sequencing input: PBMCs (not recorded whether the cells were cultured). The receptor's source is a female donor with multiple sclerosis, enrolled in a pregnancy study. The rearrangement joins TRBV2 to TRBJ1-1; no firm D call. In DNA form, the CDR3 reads TGTGCCAGCAGTGAAGATGAAGGGCAATCTTTCTTT. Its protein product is CASSEDEGQSFF. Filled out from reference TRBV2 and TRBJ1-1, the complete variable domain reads EPEVTQTPSHQVTQMGQEVILRCVPISNHLYFYWYRQILGQKVEFLVSFYNNEISEKSEIFDDQFSVERPDGSNFTLKIRSTKLEDSAMYFCASSEDEGQSFFGQGTRLTVV.